This T cell receptor (beta chain) was captured in a study of blood T cell repertoires in COVID-19. Background on the study: PBMCs, B-cell-depleted T cells, or T cells were the source of the cDNA or gDNA that made up the material.

The CDR3 has 12 amino acids. V was pared by 5 bases and J by 5 bases, with 9 bases between. Germline V gene sequence: CDR1 SGHVS, CDR2 FNYEAQ. Original analysis: Cell counts per sample came from amplifying reference gene primers. This table comes from immunoSEQ multiplex PCR, and its TCRdb copy is limited to in-frame clones, with some not included. That table furnishes V, J and clone size, whereas the DNA furnished D and trimming. The sample contains a few hundred thousand clones, roughly 84% of which appear only once. This clonotype originated in a woman aged 25 to 39 who had recovered from COVID-19. Sequenced input: PBMCs or T cells enriched from blood (not recorded which). The chain couples TRBV7-6 to TRBJ2-5; D not resolved. This chain's CDR3 is CASSPAAETQYF. CDR3 DNA sequence: TGTGCCAGCAGCCCCGCGGCGGAGACCCAGTACTTC. Full variable domain (outside the CDR3, taken from reference TRBV7-6 and TRBJ2-5): GAGVSQSPRYKVTKRGQDVALRCDPISGHVSLYWYRQALGQGPEFLTYFNYEAQQDKSGLPNDRFSAERPEGSISTLTIQRTEQRDSAMYRCASSPAAETQYFGPGTRLLVL.